The rows below give T cell receptor beta chains drawn from one sample of a study of shared clonotypes between healthy human individuals. TCRdb's table, derived via immunoSEQ multiplex PCR, lists solely in-frame clones and lacks some. The sample has about 1 million clones, about 75% seen once; the top ten hold 1.4% to 1.5%. Sequenced input: memory CD4+ T cells sorted from blood. The source of these receptors is a man aged 18 to 29 in good health. Both conserved end residues are part of each CDR3. Each record gives: J gene, D gene, V gene, clone size, CDR3 protein, CDR3 DNA. A D gene is named only where the DNA matches it firmly. Size is stated for part of the rows, as once, few or many counts, or as a class when the clone is expanded.

J gene: TRBJ1-1
D gene: -
V gene: TRBV30
clone size: -
CDR3 protein: CALQPEAFF
CDR3 DNA: TGTGCCTTACAACCTGAAGCTTTCTTT

J gene: TRBJ1-2
D gene: TRBD1
V gene: TRBV6-5
clone size: -
CDR3 protein: CASRPPRTGGLGYTF
CDR3 DNA: TGTGCCAGCAGGCCCCCCCGGACAGGGGGACTGGGCTACACCTTC

J gene: TRBJ2-3
D gene: TRBD2
V gene: TRBV5-4
clone size: few
CDR3 protein: CASSLGLAGNTDTQYF
CDR3 DNA: TGTGCCAGCAGCTTGGGCCTAGCGGGGAACACAGATACGCAGTATTTT

J gene: TRBJ2-2
D gene: -
V gene: TRBV5-5
clone size: -
CDR3 protein: CVSRSAGANTGELFF
CDR3 DNA: TGTGTCAGCAGGTCCGCGGGGGCCAACACCGGGGAGCTGTTTTTT

J gene: TRBJ2-7
D gene: -
V gene: TRBV6-1
clone size: -
CDR3 protein: CASSEVWGLSYEQYF
CDR3 DNA: TGTGCCAGCAGTGAAGTCTGGGGGCTCTCCTACGAGCAGTACTTC

J gene: TRBJ1-2
D gene: TRBD1
V gene: TRBV18
clone size: few
CDR3 protein: CASSPQLTGGSHYGYTF
CDR3 DNA: TGTGCCAGCTCGCCACAGCTGACAGGGGGTTCCCACTATGGCTACACCTTC

J gene: TRBJ2-1
D gene: -
V gene: TRBV5-6
clone size: few
CDR3 protein: CASSLAAGLLHEQFF
CDR3 DNA: TGTGCCAGCAGCTTGGCGGCGGGCTTACTACATGAGCAGTTCTTC

J gene: TRBJ1-1
D gene: -
V gene: TRBV6-1
clone size: -
CDR3 protein: CASSGPGLNTEAFF
CDR3 DNA: TGTGCCAGCAGTGGGCCAGGGCTGAACACTGAAGCTTTCTTT

J gene: TRBJ2-5
D gene: TRBD1
V gene: TRBV7-8
clone size: -
CDR3 protein: CASSLEDRGRETQYF
CDR3 DNA: TGTGCCAGCAGCTTAGAGGACAGGGGTCGAGAGACCCAGTACTTC

J gene: TRBJ2-3
D gene: TRBD2
V gene: TRBV9
clone size: -
CDR3 protein: CASSRTSGTDTQYF
CDR3 DNA: TGTGCCAGCAGCCGGACTAGCGGCACAGATACGCAGTATTTT

J gene: TRBJ2-7
D gene: -
V gene: TRBV7-9
clone size: -
CDR3 protein: CASSFGSSYEQYF
CDR3 DNA: TGTGCCAGCAGCTTCGGAAGCTCCTACGAGCAGTACTTC

J gene: TRBJ2-2
D gene: TRBD1
V gene: TRBV5-6
clone size: -
CDR3 protein: CASSLGTGDGGELFF
CDR3 DNA: TGTGCCAGCAGCTTGGGGACAGGGGACGGCGGGGAGCTGTTTTTT

J gene: TRBJ2-3
D gene: -
V gene: TRBV19
clone size: -
CDR3 protein: CATRGGTDTQYF
CDR3 DNA: TGTGCCACCCGAGGGGGAACAGATACGCAGTATTTT

J gene: TRBJ2-2
D gene: TRBD1
V gene: TRBV11-3
clone size: once
CDR3 protein: CASSHRGQGGTGELFF
CDR3 DNA: TGTGCCAGCAGCCATCGGGGACAGGGGGGCACCGGGGAGCTGTTTTTT

J gene: TRBJ2-5
D gene: -
V gene: TRBV9
clone size: -
CDR3 protein: CASSPQGTYQETQYF
CDR3 DNA: TGTGCCAGCAGCCCCCAGGGGACGTACCAAGAGACCCAGTACTTC

J gene: TRBJ2-2
D gene: -
V gene: TRBV5-4
clone size: -
CDR3 protein: CASSFTTITGELFF
CDR3 DNA: TGTGCCAGCAGCTTTACTACTATCACCGGGGAGCTGTTTTTT

J gene: TRBJ2-1
D gene: -
V gene: TRBV27
clone size: -
CDR3 protein: CASSSRTAFNNEQFF
CDR3 DNA: TGTGCCAGCAGTTCCAGGACGGCCTTCAACAATGAGCAGTTCTTC

J gene: TRBJ2-3
D gene: -
V gene: TRBV28
clone size: -
CDR3 protein: CASSTGPDTQYF
CDR3 DNA: TGTGCCAGCAGTACAGGGCCAGATACGCAGTATTTT

J gene: TRBJ1-2
D gene: -
V gene: TRBV2
clone size: -
CDR3 protein: CGRPWAGRDYGYTF
CDR3 DNA: TGTGGCCGCCCCTGGGCAGGGAGGGACTATGGCTACACCTTC

J gene: TRBJ1-2
D gene: -
V gene: TRBV29-1
clone size: few
CDR3 protein: CSVDPVGRTF
CDR3 DNA: TGCAGCGTTGATCCCGTAGGACGAACCTTC

J gene: TRBJ1-1
D gene: -
V gene: TRBV18
clone size: -
CDR3 protein: CASSLPGMNTEAFF
CDR3 DNA: TGTGCCAGCTCCCTCCCAGGCATGAACACTGAAGCTTTCTTT

J gene: TRBJ1-6
D gene: -
V gene: TRBV7-9
clone size: -
CDR3 protein: CASSFGQIESPLHF
CDR3 DNA: TGTGCCAGCAGCTTCGGACAGATCGAATCACCCCTCCACTTT

J gene: TRBJ2-2
D gene: -
V gene: TRBV4-1
clone size: -
CDR3 protein: CASSLGALANTGELFF
CDR3 DNA: TGCGCCAGCAGCCTTGGGGCACTTGCGAACACCGGGGAGCTGTTTTTT

J gene: TRBJ2-2
D gene: -
V gene: TRBV11-2
clone size: -
CDR3 protein: CASSLRRQADGELFF
CDR3 DNA: TGTGCCAGCAGCCTAAGGCGGCAGGCTGACGGGGAGCTGTTTTTT

J gene: TRBJ2-7
D gene: -
V gene: TRBV9
clone size: -
CDR3 protein: CASSVSPNGEGSYEQYF
CDR3 DNA: TGTGCCAGCAGCGTTTCCCCCAATGGGGAAGGGTCCTACGAGCAGTACTTC

J gene: TRBJ1-5
D gene: -
V gene: TRBV27
clone size: -
CDR3 protein: CASSYMGGNQPQHF
CDR3 DNA: TGTGCCAGCAGTTACATGGGGGGGAATCAGCCCCAGCATTTT

J gene: TRBJ2-2
D gene: -
V gene: TRBV6-5
clone size: -
CDR3 protein: CASRLINTGELFF
CDR3 DNA: TGTGCCAGCAGGCTCATAAACACCGGGGAGCTGTTTTTT

J gene: TRBJ2-3
D gene: -
V gene: TRBV5-6
clone size: many
CDR3 protein: CASTLPGGKGTDTQYF
CDR3 DNA: TGTGCCAGCACCCTCCCGGGCGGGAAAGGGACAGATACGCAGTATTTT

J gene: TRBJ2-2
D gene: -
V gene: TRBV14
clone size: -
CDR3 protein: CASSQELASGELFF
CDR3 DNA: TGTGCCAGCAGCCAAGAACTCGCATCCGGGGAGCTGTTTTTT

J gene: TRBJ1-2
D gene: -
V gene: TRBV2
clone size: few
CDR3 protein: CASSENRDNYGYTF
CDR3 DNA: TGTGCCAGCAGTGAAAACAGGGATAACTATGGCTACACCTTC

J gene: TRBJ2-1
D gene: -
V gene: TRBV20-1
clone size: -
CDR3 protein: CSARQYNEQFF
CDR3 DNA: TGCAGTGCTCGACAGTACAATGAGCAGTTCTTC

J gene: TRBJ1-1
D gene: TRBD1
V gene: TRBV5-1
clone size: -
CDR3 protein: CASSLRGREAFF
CDR3 DNA: TGCGCCAGCAGCTTAAGGGGGCGGGAAGCTTTCTTT

J gene: TRBJ2-3
D gene: TRBD2
V gene: TRBV4-3
clone size: -
CDR3 protein: CASSQGTYFFLAGGGGDTQYF
CDR3 DNA: TGCGCCAGCAGCCAAGGCACCTACTTTTTTCTAGCGGGAGGTGGAGGAGATACGCAGTATTTT

J gene: TRBJ2-1
D gene: -
V gene: TRBV11-2
clone size: -
CDR3 protein: CASSLHNEQFF
CDR3 DNA: TGTGCCAGCAGCTTGCACAATGAGCAGTTCTTC

J gene: TRBJ2-1
D gene: -
V gene: TRBV6-5
clone size: -
CDR3 protein: CASGHSAFTYNEQFF
CDR3 DNA: TGTGCCAGCGGCCACTCCGCGTTTACCTACAATGAGCAGTTCTTC

J gene: TRBJ1-3
D gene: -
V gene: TRBV28
clone size: few
CDR3 protein: CASSSGSLSGNTIYF
CDR3 DNA: TGTGCCAGCAGTTCCGGGAGCCTCTCTGGAAACACCATATATTTT

J gene: TRBJ2-1
D gene: -
V gene: TRBV11-2
clone size: few
CDR3 protein: CASSQMHGGNEQFF
CDR3 DNA: TGTGCCAGCAGCCAGATGCATGGGGGGAATGAGCAGTTCTTC

J gene: TRBJ2-3
D gene: TRBD2
V gene: TRBV4-1
clone size: -
CDR3 protein: CASSRQLGGAADTQYF
CDR3 DNA: TGCGCCAGCAGCCGGCAACTCGGGGGGGCCGCAGATACGCAGTATTTT

J gene: TRBJ2-3
D gene: -
V gene: TRBV12-5
clone size: few
CDR3 protein: CASGVTDTQYF
CDR3 DNA: TGTGCTAGTGGTGTGACAGATACGCAGTATTTT

J gene: TRBJ1-6
D gene: -
V gene: TRBV10-3
clone size: -
CDR3 protein: CAIGIGGNSPLHF
CDR3 DNA: TGTGCCATCGGAATAGGTGGGAATTCACCCCTCCACTTT